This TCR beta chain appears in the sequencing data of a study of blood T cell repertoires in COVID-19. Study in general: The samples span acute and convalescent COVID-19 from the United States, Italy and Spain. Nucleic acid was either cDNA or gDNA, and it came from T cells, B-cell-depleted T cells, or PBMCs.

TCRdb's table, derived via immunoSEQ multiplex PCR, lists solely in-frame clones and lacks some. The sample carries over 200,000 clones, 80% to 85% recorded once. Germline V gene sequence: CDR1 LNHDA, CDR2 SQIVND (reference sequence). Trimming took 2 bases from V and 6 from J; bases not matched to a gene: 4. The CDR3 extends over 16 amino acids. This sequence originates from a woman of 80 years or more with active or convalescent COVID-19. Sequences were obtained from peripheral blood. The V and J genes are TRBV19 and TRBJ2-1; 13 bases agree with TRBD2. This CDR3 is CASSISGTSGINEQFF. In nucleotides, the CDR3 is TGTGCCAGTAGTATATCCGGGACTAGCGGGATCAATGAGCAGTTCTTC.